This passage covers 9 T cell receptor beta chains from one sample sequenced in a study of OX40 agonist ivuxolimab in advanced cancers. TCRdb's table, derived via immunoSEQ multiplex PCR, lists solely in-frame clones and lacks some. Of about 62,000 clones in the sample, 85% were seen once. The sample here was CD4+ or CD8+ T cells sorted from blood, taken in a trial of the OX40 agonist ivuxolimab. The receptor source for this set is an adult with an advanced solid tumor such as melanoma, head and neck, liver or kidney cancer.

Comment on this clone: The junction departs from germline at one end; a sequencing error may be responsible. The chain employs TRBV27 and TRBJ2-5; D gene unclear. Germline V lookup: CDR1 MNHEY, CDR2 SMNVEV (reference sequence). This CDR3 has 16 amino acids. CDR3 bases: TGTGCCAGCAGTTTTTCGTTTCACAAAGGAAAAGAGGCCCAGTACTTC. Translation gives CASSFSFHKGKEAQYF.

The chain links TRBV18 to TRBJ1-1, with D tentatively TRBD1 (6 bases). This CDR3 has 13 amino acids. Trimming stripped 4 bases from V and 5 bases from J, with 11 bases between. The germline gives CDR1 KGHSH, CDR2 LQKENI. DNA of the CDR3: TGTGCCAGCTCACAGGGGGAGGAGACTGAAGCTTTCTTT. Amino acids: CASSQGEETEAFF.

This clone is a singleton in its sample. The chain employs TRBV7-2 and TRBJ2-7, with no clear D. The V gene lost 2 bases and the J gene lost 6 bases, with 11 bases spanning the gap. CDR1 is SGHTA and CDR2 is FQGNSA in the germline V gene. This CDR3 contains 13 residues. The CDR3 DNA reads as TGTGCCAGCAGCTTACTGGGTAGAGTCGAGCAGTACTTC. Residues: CASSLLGRVEQYF.

The gene calls are TRBV7-3 and TRBJ2-6; D remains unclear. Germline V gives CDR1 SGHTA, CDR2 FQGTGA. Trimming shortened V by 2 bases and J by 0 bases, and 5 bases separated the two germline ends. The CDR3 is 15 residues long. The CDR3: CASSLSDSGANVLTF. CDR3 nucleotide sequence: TGTGCCAGCAGCTTATCAGACTCTGGGGCCAACGTCCTGACTTTC.

This chain uses TRBV28 with TRBJ1-4, with TRBD1 as a possible D gene (5 bases). There are 12 residues in the CDR3. CDR1 is MDHEN, CDR2 SYDVKM, per germline. Trimming stripped 4 bases from V and 5 bases from J, with 5 bases between. CDR3: CASSWDNEKLFF. The CDR3 nucleotides are TGTGCCAGCAGTTGGGACAATGAAAAACTGTTTTTT.

This clone is medium-sized (0.01 to 0.1%) in the sample. V is TRBV28 and J is TRBJ1-5; D may be TRBD1 (5 bases). The CDR3 totals 13 residues. Trimming stripped 7 bases from V and 5 bases from J, with 12 bases between. Germline loops: CDR1 MDHEN, CDR2 SYDVKM. CDR3 DNA sequence: TGTGCCAGCAATCGGGGCCGCTATCAGCCCCAGCATTTT. Its protein product is CASNRGRYQPQHF.

This clone was detected only once. The chain recombines TRBV4-1 with TRBJ1-4; D possibly corresponds to TRBD1 (5 bases). Germline assignment: CDR1 MGHRA and CDR2 YSYEKL. V was pared by 4 bases and J by 6 bases, with 18 bases between. The CDR3 length is 16 residues. CDR3: CASSPSTGPIDEKLFF. In DNA form, the CDR3 reads TGCGCCAGCAGCCCTTCTACAGGTCCCATTGATGAAAAACTGTTTTTT.

CDR3 region: CASSLIGYGATNEKLFF. The CDR3 DNA sequence: TGTGCCAGCAGCTTGATAGGTTATGGGGCAACTAATGAAAAACTGTTTTTT. This sequence joins TRBV11-2 and TRBJ1-4; D remains unclear. Per germline, CDR1 SGHAT and CDR2 FQNNGV. V lost 3 bases to trimming and J lost 0 bases, with 14 bases between them. The CDR3 spans 17 residues.

The chain couples TRBV19 to TRBJ2-2; 12 bases are a match to TRBD2. J lost 0 bases, V lost 8 bases, and 16 bases had no gene match. Germline assignment: CDR1 LNHDA and CDR2 SQIVND (reference sequence). The CDR3 covers 20 residues. The CDR3 protein is CASRGWAKGLAGTNTGELFF. CDR3 in DNA: TGTGCCAGTCGGGGGTGGGCAAAAGGACTAGCGGGGACGAACACCGGGGAGCTGTTTTTT.